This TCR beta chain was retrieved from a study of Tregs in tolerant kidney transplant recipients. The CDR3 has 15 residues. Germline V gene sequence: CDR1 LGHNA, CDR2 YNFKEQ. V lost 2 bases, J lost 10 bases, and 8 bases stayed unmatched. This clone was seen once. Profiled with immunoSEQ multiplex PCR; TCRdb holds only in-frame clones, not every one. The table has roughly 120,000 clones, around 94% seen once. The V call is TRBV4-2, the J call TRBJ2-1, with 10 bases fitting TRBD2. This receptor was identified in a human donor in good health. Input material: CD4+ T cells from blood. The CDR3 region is CASSQYLAGEREQFF. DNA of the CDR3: TGTGCCAGCAGCCAATACCTAGCGGGAGAAAGGGAGCAGTTCTTC.